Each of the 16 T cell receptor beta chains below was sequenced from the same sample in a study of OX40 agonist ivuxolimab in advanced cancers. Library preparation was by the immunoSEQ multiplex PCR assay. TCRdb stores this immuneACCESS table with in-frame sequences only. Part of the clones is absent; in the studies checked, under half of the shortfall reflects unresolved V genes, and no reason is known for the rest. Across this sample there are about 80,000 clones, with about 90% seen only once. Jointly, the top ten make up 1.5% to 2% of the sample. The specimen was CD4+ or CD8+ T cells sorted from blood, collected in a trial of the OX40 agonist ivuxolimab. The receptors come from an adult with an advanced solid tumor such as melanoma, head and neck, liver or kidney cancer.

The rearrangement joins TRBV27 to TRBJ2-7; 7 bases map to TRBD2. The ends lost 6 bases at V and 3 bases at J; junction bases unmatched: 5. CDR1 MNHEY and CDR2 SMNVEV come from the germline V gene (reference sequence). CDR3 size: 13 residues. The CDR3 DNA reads TGTGCCAGCAGGGGACTACAGGTCTACGAGCAGTACTTC. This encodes CASRGLQVYEQYF.

The CDR3 region has the DNA TGTGCCAGCAGTTCAGTCAGGGGTAATACGCAGTATTTT. Protein: CASSSVRGNTQYF. V and J are TRBV28 and TRBJ2-3, with D tentatively TRBD1 (6 bases). Deletions cut 4 bases from V and 7 bases from J, with 12 bases between. The germline gives CDR1 MDHEN, CDR2 SYDVKM. The CDR3 covers 13 residues. Drawing the rest from reference TRBV28 and TRBJ2-3, the complete variable domain is DVKVTQSSRYLVKRTGEKVFLECVQDMDHENMFWYRQDPGLGLRLIYFSYDVKMKEKGDIPEGYSVSREKKERFSLILESASTNQTSMYLCASSSVRGNTQYFGPGTRLTVL.

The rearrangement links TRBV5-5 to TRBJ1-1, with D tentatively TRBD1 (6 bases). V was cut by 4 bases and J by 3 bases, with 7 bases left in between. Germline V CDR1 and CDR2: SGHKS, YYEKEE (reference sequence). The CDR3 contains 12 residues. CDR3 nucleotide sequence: TGTGCCAGCAGCGGACAGCACACTGAAGCTTTCTTT. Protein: CASSGQHTEAFF.

The CDR3 bases are TGTGCCAGCAGCCCTGGACTAGCGGTGAACACCGGGGAGCTGTTTTTT. Residues: CASSPGLAVNTGELFF. The chain couples TRBV7-9 to TRBJ2-2; TRBD2 aligns across 10 bases. V lost 5 bases, J lost 1 base, and 4 bases stayed unmatched. This CDR3 contains 16 residues. Germline lookup yields CDR1 SEHNR and CDR2 FQNEAQ (reference sequence).

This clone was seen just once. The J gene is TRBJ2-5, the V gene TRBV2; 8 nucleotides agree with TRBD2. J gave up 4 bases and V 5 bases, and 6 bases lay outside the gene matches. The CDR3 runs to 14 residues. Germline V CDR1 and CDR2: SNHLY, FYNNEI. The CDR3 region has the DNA TGTGCCAGCAGTCTGATGAGCGGGGGAGAGACCCAGTACTTC. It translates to CASSLMSGGETQYF.

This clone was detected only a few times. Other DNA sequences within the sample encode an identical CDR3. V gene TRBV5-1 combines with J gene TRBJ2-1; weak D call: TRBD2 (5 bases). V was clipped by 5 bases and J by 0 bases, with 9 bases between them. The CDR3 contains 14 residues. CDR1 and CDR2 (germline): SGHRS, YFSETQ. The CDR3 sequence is CASSPGSSYNEQFF. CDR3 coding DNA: TGCGCCAGCAGTCCGGGGAGCTCCTACAATGAGCAGTTCTTC.

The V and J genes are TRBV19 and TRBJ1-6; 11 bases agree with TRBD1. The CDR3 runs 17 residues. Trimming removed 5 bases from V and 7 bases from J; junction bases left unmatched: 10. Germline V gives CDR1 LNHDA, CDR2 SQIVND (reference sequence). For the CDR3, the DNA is TGTGCCAGTAGTTCGGGGGGACAGGGGGTGCGGAATTCACCCCTCCACTTT. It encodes CASSSGGQGVRNSPLHF.

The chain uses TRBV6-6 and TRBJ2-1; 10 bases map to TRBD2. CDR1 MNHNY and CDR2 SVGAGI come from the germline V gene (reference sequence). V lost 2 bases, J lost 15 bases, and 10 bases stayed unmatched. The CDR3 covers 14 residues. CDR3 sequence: CASSYGILAGERFF. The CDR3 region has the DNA TGTGCCAGCAGTTACGGGATCCTAGCGGGAGAACGGTTCTTC.

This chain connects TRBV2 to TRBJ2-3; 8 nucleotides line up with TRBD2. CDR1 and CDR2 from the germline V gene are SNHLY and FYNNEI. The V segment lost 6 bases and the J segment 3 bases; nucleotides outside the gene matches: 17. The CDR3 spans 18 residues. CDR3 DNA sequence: TGTGCCAGCAGCGAGTTTTGGAGTACAGGACTAGCTACAGATACGCAGTATTTT. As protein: CASSEFWSTGLATDTQYF.

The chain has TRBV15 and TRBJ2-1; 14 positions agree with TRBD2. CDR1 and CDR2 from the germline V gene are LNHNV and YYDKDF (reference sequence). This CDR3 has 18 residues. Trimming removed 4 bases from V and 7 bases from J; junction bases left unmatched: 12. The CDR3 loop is CATSTLGLAGVRRNEQFF. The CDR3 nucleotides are TGTGCCACCAGCACCTTGGGACTAGCGGGAGTTAGAAGGAATGAGCAGTTCTTC.

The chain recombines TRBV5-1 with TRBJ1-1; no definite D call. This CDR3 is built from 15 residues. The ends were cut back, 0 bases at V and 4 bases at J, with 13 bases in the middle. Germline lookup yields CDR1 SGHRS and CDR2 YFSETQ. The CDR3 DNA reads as TGCGCCAGCAGCTTGGCCGCGGCACTAGGCACTGAAGCTTTCTTT. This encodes CASSLAAALGTEAFF. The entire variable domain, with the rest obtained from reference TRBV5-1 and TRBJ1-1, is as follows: KAGVTQTPRYLIKTRGQQVTLSCSPISGHRSVSWYQQTPGQGLQFLFEYFSETQRNKGNFPGRFSGRQFSNSRSEMNVSTLELGDSALYLCASSLAAALGTEAFFGQGTRLTVV.

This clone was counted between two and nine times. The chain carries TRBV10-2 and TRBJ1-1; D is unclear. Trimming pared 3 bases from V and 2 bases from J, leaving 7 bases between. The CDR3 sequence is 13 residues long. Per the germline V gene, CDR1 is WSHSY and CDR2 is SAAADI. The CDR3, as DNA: TGCGCCAGCAGTGACTGGGTTAACACTGAAGCTTTCTTT. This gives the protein CASSDWVNTEAFF.

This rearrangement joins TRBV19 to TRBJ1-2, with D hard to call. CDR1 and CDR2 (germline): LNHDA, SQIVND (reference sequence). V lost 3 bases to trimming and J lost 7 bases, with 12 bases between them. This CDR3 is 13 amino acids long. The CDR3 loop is CASSIVLFGGYTF. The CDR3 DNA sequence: TGTGCCAGTAGTATTGTACTATTTGGTGGCTACACCTTC. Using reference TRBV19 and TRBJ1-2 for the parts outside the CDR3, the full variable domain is DGGITQSPKYLFRKEGQNVTLSCEQNLNHDAMYWYRQDPGQGLRLIYYSQIVNDFQKGDIAEGYSVSREKKESFPLTVTSAQKNPTAFYLCASSIVLFGGYTFGSGTRLTVV.

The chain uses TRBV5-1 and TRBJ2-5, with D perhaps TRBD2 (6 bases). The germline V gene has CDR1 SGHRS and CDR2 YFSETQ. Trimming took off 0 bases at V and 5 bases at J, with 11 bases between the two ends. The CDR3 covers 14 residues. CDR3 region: CASSLGPRGETQYF. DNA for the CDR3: TGCGCCAGCAGCTTGGGTCCACGGGGGGAGACCCAGTACTTC.

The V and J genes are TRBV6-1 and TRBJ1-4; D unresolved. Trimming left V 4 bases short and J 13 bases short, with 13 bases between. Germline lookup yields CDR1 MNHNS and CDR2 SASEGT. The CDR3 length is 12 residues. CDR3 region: CASSVGLTPLFF. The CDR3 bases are TGTGCCAGCAGTGTAGGTTTAACCCCACTGTTTTTT.

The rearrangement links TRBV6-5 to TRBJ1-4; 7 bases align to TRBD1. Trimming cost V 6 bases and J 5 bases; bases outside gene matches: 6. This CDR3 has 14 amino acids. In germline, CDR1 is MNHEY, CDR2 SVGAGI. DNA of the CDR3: TGTGCCAGCAGCTCGACAGGGTGGAATGAAAAACTGTTTTTT. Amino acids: CASSSTGWNEKLFF.